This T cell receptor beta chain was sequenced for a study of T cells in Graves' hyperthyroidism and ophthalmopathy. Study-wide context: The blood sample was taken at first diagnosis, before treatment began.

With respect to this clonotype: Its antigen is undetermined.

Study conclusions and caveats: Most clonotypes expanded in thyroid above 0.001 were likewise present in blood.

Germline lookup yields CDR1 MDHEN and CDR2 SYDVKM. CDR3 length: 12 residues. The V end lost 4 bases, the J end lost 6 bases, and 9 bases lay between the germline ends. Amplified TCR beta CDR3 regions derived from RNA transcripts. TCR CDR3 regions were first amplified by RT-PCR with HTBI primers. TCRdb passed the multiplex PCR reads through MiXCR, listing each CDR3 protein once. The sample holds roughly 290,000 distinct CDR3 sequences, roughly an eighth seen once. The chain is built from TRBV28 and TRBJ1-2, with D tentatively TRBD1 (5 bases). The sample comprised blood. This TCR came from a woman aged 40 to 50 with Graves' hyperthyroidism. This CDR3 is CASSSGTHGYTF. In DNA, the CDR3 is TGTGCCAGCAGTTCCGGGACCCATGGCTACACCTTC.